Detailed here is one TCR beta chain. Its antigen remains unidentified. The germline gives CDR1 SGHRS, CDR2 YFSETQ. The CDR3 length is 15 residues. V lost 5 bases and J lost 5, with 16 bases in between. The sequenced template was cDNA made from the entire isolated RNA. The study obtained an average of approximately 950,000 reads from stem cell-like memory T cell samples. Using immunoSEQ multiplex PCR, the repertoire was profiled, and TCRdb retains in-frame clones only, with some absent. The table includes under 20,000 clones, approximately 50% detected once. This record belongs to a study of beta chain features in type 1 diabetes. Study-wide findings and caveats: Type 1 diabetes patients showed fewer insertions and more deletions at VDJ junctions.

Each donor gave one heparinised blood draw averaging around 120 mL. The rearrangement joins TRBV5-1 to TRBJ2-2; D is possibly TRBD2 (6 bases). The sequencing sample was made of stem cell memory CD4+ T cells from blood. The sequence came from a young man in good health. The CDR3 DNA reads TGCGCCAGCAGTCCGTCCGGGGGTGGTACCGGGGAGCTGTTTTTT. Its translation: CASSPSGGGTGELFF.